This T cell receptor (beta chain) appears in the sequencing data of a study of identical twins. Study-wide results and limits: Modelling underestimated the level of out-of-frame TCR alpha sharing observed in monozygotic twins.

It was template switching that added a universal primer site, and there were unique molecular identifiers on the cDNA. TCRdb called the 5' RACE reads again in MiXCR, with one record for every CDR3 protein. Here the sample spans hundreds of thousands of distinct CDR3 sequences, 8.5% to 9% being singletons. This CDR3 region has 14 residues. Germline CDR1 reads LNHNV; CDR2 reads YYDKDF (reference sequence). Trimming pared 5 bases from V and 1 base from J, leaving 11 bases between. This clonotype came up many times. No antigen is known for it. The same data also went into a second study, on yellow fever vaccine responses in identical twins. That study reports: Twins showed a vaccine T cell response that reportedly seemed partly convergent, partly personalized.

The V and J genes are TRBV15 and TRBJ2-5; D possibly corresponds to TRBD1 (6 bases). This clonotype was obtained from a woman aged 18 to 35 in good health. The sample was PBMCs. CDR3 loop: CATSGLDSQETQYF. CDR3 in DNA: TGTGCCACCAGCGGATTGGACAGCCAAGAGACCCAGTACTTC.